Listed below are T cell receptor beta chains from one sample, sequenced in a study of long-term antiretroviral therapy in people with HIV. The assay was immunoSEQ multiplex PCR, and TCRdb's table has in-frame clones only and misses some. The data show some 11,000 clones, 83% seen once. The sequencing here drew on unsorted PBMCs, taken 3.4 years after starting antiretroviral therapy. Every receptor here comes from a man aged 40-49 years with HIV. Each CDR3 is given without its conserved first and last residue. Fields, in order: J gene, CDR3 length, V gene, CDR3 protein.

j_call: TRBJ2-1; cdr3_length: 13; v_call: TRBV7-2; cdr3_aa: ASSLAQGSYNEQF
j_call: TRBJ1-1; cdr3_length: 12; v_call: TRBV2; cdr3_aa: ASSYRGTQGEAF
j_call: TRBJ2-7; cdr3_length: 14; v_call: TRBV6-5; cdr3_aa: ASSYLRTGSPYEQY
j_call: TRBJ2-7; cdr3_length: 9; v_call: TRBV7-9; cdr3_aa: ASSFLNEQY
j_call: TRBJ1-5; cdr3_length: 13; v_call: TRBV6-1; cdr3_aa: ASRADRVGNQPQH
j_call: TRBJ2-1; cdr3_length: 13; v_call: TRBV30; cdr3_aa: AWSATSGSLNEQF
j_call: TRBJ2-2; cdr3_length: 13; v_call: TRBV2; cdr3_aa: ASSRSAPGIGELF
j_call: TRBJ2-3; cdr3_length: 15; v_call: TRBV9; cdr3_aa: ASSARETSGGTDTQY
j_call: TRBJ1-2; cdr3_length: 9; v_call: TRBV19; cdr3_aa: ASSEMGGYT
j_call: TRBJ1-2; cdr3_length: 10; v_call: TRBV11-2; cdr3_aa: ASSLQGNGYT
j_call: TRBJ1-2; cdr3_length: 13; v_call: TRBV23-1; cdr3_aa: ASSQPPRGSHGYT
j_call: TRBJ2-7; cdr3_length: 12; v_call: TRBV19; cdr3_aa: ASSILGGRGEQY
j_call: TRBJ2-1; cdr3_length: 12; v_call: TRBV19; cdr3_aa: ATKSLAGGSEQF
j_call: TRBJ1-2; cdr3_length: 11; v_call: TRBV5-1; cdr3_aa: ASSTGGIYGYT
j_call: TRBJ2-2; cdr3_length: 12; v_call: TRBV9; cdr3_aa: ASSVGQGVGELF
j_call: TRBJ2-1; cdr3_length: 14; v_call: TRBV6-5; cdr3_aa: ASSYTTGGSYNEQF
j_call: TRBJ2-7; cdr3_length: 13; v_call: TRBV7-3; cdr3_aa: ASSLTGTSGYEQY
j_call: TRBJ2-3; cdr3_length: 12; v_call: TRBV9; cdr3_aa: ASSTNRDTDTQY
j_call: TRBJ2-7; cdr3_length: 13; v_call: TRBV2; cdr3_aa: ASTRGTSFSYEQY
j_call: TRBJ1-5; cdr3_length: 14; v_call: TRBV28; cdr3_aa: ASSSGGVYSNQPQH
j_call: TRBJ2-7; cdr3_length: 15; v_call: TRBV7-2; cdr3_aa: ASSISPGQGFPYEQY
j_call: TRBJ2-2; cdr3_length: 11; v_call: TRBV5-1; cdr3_aa: ASSRSNTGELF
j_call: TRBJ2-3; cdr3_length: 13; v_call: TRBV2; cdr3_aa: ASSLLAGSGDTQY
j_call: TRBJ2-2; cdr3_length: 11; v_call: TRBV7-3; cdr3_aa: ASSRGGFGELF
j_call: TRBJ2-1; cdr3_length: 13; v_call: TRBV9; cdr3_aa: ASSGTSGSFHEQF
j_call: TRBJ1-2; cdr3_length: 11; v_call: TRBV27; cdr3_aa: ASSLGTGIGYT
j_call: TRBJ2-5; cdr3_length: 14; v_call: TRBV14; cdr3_aa: ASSQDSTNLQETQY
j_call: TRBJ2-7; cdr3_length: 18; v_call: TRBV28; cdr3_aa: ASSHPDRRTSGSSADEQY
j_call: TRBJ2-1; cdr3_length: 10; v_call: TRBV27; cdr3_aa: ASAPSGNDQF
j_call: TRBJ1-2; cdr3_length: 16; v_call: TRBV7-9; cdr3_aa: ASSLAMSLKGWNYGYT
j_call: TRBJ2-7; cdr3_length: 15; v_call: TRBV4-1; cdr3_aa: ASSQALTGTGSYEQY
j_call: TRBJ1-2; cdr3_length: 10; v_call: TRBV29-1; cdr3_aa: SVEWMTRGYT
j_call: TRBJ1-1; cdr3_length: 12; v_call: TRBV11-2; cdr3_aa: ASSPRTYNTEAF
j_call: TRBJ1-3; cdr3_length: 15; v_call: TRBV21-1; cdr3_aa: ASSKWSDNSSGNTIY
j_call: TRBJ1-1; cdr3_length: 13; v_call: TRBV4-3; cdr3_aa: ASSQGGIRLTEAF
j_call: TRBJ1-5; cdr3_length: 12; v_call: TRBV9; cdr3_aa: ASSPQGVNQPQH
j_call: TRBJ2-7; cdr3_length: 14; v_call: TRBV29-1; cdr3_aa: SVGGLAGPLTYEQY
j_call: TRBJ2-7; cdr3_length: 13; v_call: TRBV5-4; cdr3_aa: ASSSHRPATYEQY
j_call: TRBJ2-1; cdr3_length: 13; v_call: TRBV19; cdr3_aa: ASSIGLAGNNEQF
j_call: TRBJ2-5; cdr3_length: 12; v_call: TRBV28; cdr3_aa: ASSPGTLQETQY
j_call: TRBJ2-7; cdr3_length: 11; v_call: TRBV7-9; cdr3_aa: ASSRELSYEQY
j_call: TRBJ1-6; cdr3_length: 13; v_call: TRBV5-4; cdr3_aa: ASSFVWPRNSPLH
j_call: TRBJ2-5; cdr3_length: 16; v_call: TRBV2; cdr3_aa: ASSEAKLAGGGQETQY
j_call: TRBJ1-1; cdr3_length: 12; v_call: TRBV4-2; cdr3_aa: ASSQTGSGGEAF
j_call: TRBJ2-1; cdr3_length: 12; v_call: TRBV7-2; cdr3_aa: ASSSTYSGNEQF
j_call: TRBJ1-2; cdr3_length: 12; v_call: TRBV14; cdr3_aa: ASSQNRGREGYT
j_call: TRBJ2-1; cdr3_length: 10; v_call: TRBV28; cdr3_aa: ASSLIRNEQF
j_call: TRBJ1-1; cdr3_length: 11; v_call: TRBV10-3; cdr3_aa: AILGGGNTEAF
j_call: TRBJ2-3; cdr3_length: 12; v_call: TRBV6-4; cdr3_aa: ASSGQGGPDTQY
j_call: TRBJ2-1; cdr3_length: 12; v_call: TRBV11-2; cdr3_aa: ASSLGTSLNEQF
j_call: TRBJ2-1; cdr3_length: 11; v_call: TRBV7-7; cdr3_aa: ASSSDVYNEQF
j_call: TRBJ2-1; cdr3_length: 12; v_call: TRBV4-3; cdr3_aa: ASSQRERGDEQF
j_call: TRBJ2-7; cdr3_length: 12; v_call: TRBV28; cdr3_aa: ASSLGDRVYEQY
j_call: TRBJ2-2; cdr3_length: 14; v_call: TRBV9; cdr3_aa: ASSLGLAGGAGELF